This T cell receptor beta chain was identified in a study of blood T cells in healthy people across ages. General observations from the study: Observed TCR beta diversity per million T cells went down as age went up. This fall followed a roughly linear course with age. Nothing was known about donor CMV status, and this possibly confounded expanded clonotype changes.

This CDR3 spans 16 amino acids. Trimming took 5 bases from V and 4 from J, leaving 21 bases between them. Looked up from germline, CDR1 is LGHDT and CDR2 is YNNKEL (reference sequence). This clonotype was observed a handful of times. Its cognate antigen is unknown. The use of a sample-barcoded 5' primer and a J-beta primer mix characterized a second PCR of 7 to 11 cycles. TCRdb re-called the 5' RACE reads with MiXCR, one entry per CDR3 protein. The sample shows around 990,000 distinct CDR3 sequences, approximately 26% of them seen only once. These sequences were also reported in another study, on T cells of mothers and their children. That paper adds: In related and unrelated pairs alike, thymic selection shapes TCR recombination output, with inherited differences minor.

The chain combines TRBV3-1 with TRBJ2-7; D might be TRBD1 or TRBD2, each matching 6 bases. This receptor was obtained from a girl under 10 years old in good health. The sample comprised blood. The CDR3 nucleotides are TGTGCCAGCAGCTCTCCGACAGGTTTAGCGGAATACGAGCAGTACTTC. The encoded protein is CASSSPTGLAEYEQYF.